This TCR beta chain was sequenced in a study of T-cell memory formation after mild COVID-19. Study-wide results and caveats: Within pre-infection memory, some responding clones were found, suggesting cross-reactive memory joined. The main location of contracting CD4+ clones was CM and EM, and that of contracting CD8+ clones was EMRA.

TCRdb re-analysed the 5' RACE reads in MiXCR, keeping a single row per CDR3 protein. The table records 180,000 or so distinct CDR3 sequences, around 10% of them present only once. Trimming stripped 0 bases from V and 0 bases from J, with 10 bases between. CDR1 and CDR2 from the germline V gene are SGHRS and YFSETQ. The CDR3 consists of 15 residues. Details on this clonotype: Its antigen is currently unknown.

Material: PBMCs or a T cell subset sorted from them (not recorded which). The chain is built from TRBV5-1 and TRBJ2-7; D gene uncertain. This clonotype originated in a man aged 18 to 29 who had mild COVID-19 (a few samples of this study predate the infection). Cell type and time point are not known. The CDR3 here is CASSLAGKSSYEQYF. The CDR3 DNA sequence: TGCGCCAGCAGCTTGGCTGGTAAATCCTCCTACGAGCAGTACTTC.